This TCR beta chain originates from a study of T cells after yellow fever vaccination. Study-wide points: The secondary response showed a weaker magnitude and a faster peak, day 5 versus 15. Subsequent to the booster, the majority of primary-vaccination clones reappeared (96% CD4, 88% CD8). Repertoires obtained by FACS sorting could include abundant clonotypes that entered as contaminants from the bulk population.

This clonotype was observed a handful of times. Its antigen is unidentified. One entry per CDR3 protein, called by TCRdb with MiXCR from the 5' RACE reads. Here the sample spans some 500,000 distinct CDR3 sequences, 13% being singletons. V lost 6 bases and J lost 3, with 20 bases in between. In germline, CDR1 is MNHNS, CDR2 SASEGT. There are 17 residues in the CDR3. The TCR was taken from a man younger than 40 who received the YFV17D yellow fever vaccine. The rearrangement joins TRBV6-1 to TRBJ2-2; TRBD1 is a possible D gene (6 bases). The material was PBMCs, obtained on the day of the yellow fever booster vaccination. The CDR3 coding sequence is TGTGCCAGCAGGCCGATCCGACAGGAGGTGGACACCGGGGAGCTGTTTTTT. Translated: CASRPIRQEVDTGELFF.